A selection of T cell receptor beta chains follows, all from one sample in a study of radiotherapy plus CTLA-4 blockade in lung cancer. Only in-frame clones appear in the TCRdb table, and some are missing; sequencing was by immunoSEQ multiplex PCR. The repertoire holds about 120,000 clones, with about 87% as singletons. The sample here was peripheral blood, taken from a patient treated with radiotherapy plus ipilimumab. The receptors originated from a human donor with non-small cell lung cancer that progressed on radiotherapy plus ipilimumab. CDR3s include the opening cysteine and the closing phenylalanine or tryptophan. The D gene is left open where the match is weak. Size values are once, few and many counts, or a class for expanded clones, and some rows have none.

>.|TRBV6-4|14|TRBJ1-2|.
TGTGCCAGCAGCCCTGGAAGGGGAAACTATGGCTACACCTTC
CASSPGRGNYGYTF
>.|TRBV9|13|TRBJ1-1|.
TGTGCCAGCAGCTGGGGTTGGAACACTGAAGCTTTCTTT
CASSWGWNTEAFF
>.|TRBV19|14|TRBJ1-1|.
TGTGCCAGTCGCGGGTGGGGGCTGAGGGATGAAGCTTTCTTT
CASRGWGLRDEAFF
>.|TRBV2|13|TRBJ1-4|.
TGTGCCAGCAGCTCCCTGGGTGGAGAAAAACTGTTTTTT
CASSSLGGEKLFF
>.|TRBV19|13|TRBJ2-7|.
TGTGCCAGTAGTAAGGACAGTACCTACGAGCAGTACTTC
CASSKDSTYEQYF
>.|TRBV27|13|TRBJ2-5|.
TGTGCCAGCAGGGAAGGGGGTCGGGAGACCCAGTACTTC
CASREGGRETQYF
>.|TRBV7-3|16|TRBJ2-1|.
TGTGCCAGCAGCCGGACTGCCCAGAGCTCCTACAATGAGCAGTTCTTC
CASSRTAQSSYNEQFF
>.|TRBV6-1|16|TRBJ2-2|.
TGTGCCAGCAGTGAAGAGGGGAGTGTGGGCACCGGGGAGCTGTTTTTT
CASSEEGSVGTGELFF
>.|TRBV7-6|14|TRBJ2-7|.
TGTGCCAGCAGCTTAGGGGGGGTTCCCTACGAGCAGTACTTC
CASSLGGVPYEQYF
>.|TRBV10-1|14|TRBJ2-3|few
TGCGCCAGCAGTGAGTCCCAGCCAGGGAACACGCAGTATTTT
CASSESQPGNTQYF
>TRBD1|TRBV5-1|14|TRBJ2-5|.
TGCGCCAGCGCAGTCCCGGGACAGGGAGAGACCCAGTACTTC
CASAVPGQGETQYF
>TRBD2|TRBV5-1|15|TRBJ2-1|.
TGCGCCAGTACTTGGGGGACTAGCGGCCACAATGAGCAGTTCTTC
CASTWGTSGHNEQFF
>TRBD2|TRBV6-1|15|TRBJ2-5|once
TGTGCCAGCAGTGAAGGGGGAGGGGCACGGGAGACCCAGTACTTC
CASSEGGGARETQYF
>TRBD1|TRBV18|17|TRBJ1-6|.
TGTGCCAGCTCCCGGGACAGGGGACAGGCCACAAATTCACCCCTCCACTTT
CASSRDRGQATNSPLHF
>.|TRBV5-6|14|TRBJ1-5|.
TGTGCCAGCAGCTTATCAAGTGCGTCCCAGCCCCAGCATTTT
CASSLSSASQPQHF
>.|TRBV4-1|13|TRBJ2-7|.
TGCGCCAGCAGCCTGGGAAGCGTATACGAGCAGTACTTC
CASSLGSVYEQYF
>.|TRBV18|14|TRBJ2-2|.
TGTGCCAGCTCACCACCTGGCTCCATCGGGGAGCTGTTTTTT
CASSPPGSIGELFF
>TRBD2|TRBV2|14|TRBJ2-1|.
TGTGCCAGCAGTGACAGTGCTAGCGGGAGGCTGGAGTTCTTC
CASSDSASGRLEFF
>.|TRBV29-1|12|TRBJ2-1|.
TGCAGCGTTGACAGGAGGGGCAGTGAGCAGTTCTTC
CSVDRRGSEQFF
>.|TRBV30|15|TRBJ2-2|.
TGTGCCTGGAGTGAAGGACTACAGAACACCGGGGAGCTGTTTTTT
CAWSEGLQNTGELFF
>.|TRBV19|13|TRBJ1-1|.
TGTGCCAGTAGTATATACGGGTTTAAGACCGCTTTCTTT
CASSIYGFKTAFF
>.|TRBV7-9|15|TRBJ1-1|.
TGTGCCAGCAGCCCCTCTGGGTGGGAGCACACTGAAGCTTTCTTT
CASSPSGWEHTEAFF
>.|TRBV9|12|TRBJ2-2|.
TGTGCCAGCAGCGTAGCGGGCGGGGAGCTGTTTTTT
CASSVAGGELFF
>TRBD2|TRBV19|16|TRBJ2-7|.
TGTGCCAGTAGCCCAACCGGGGCGGGAGCTCTCTCCGAGCAGTACTTC
CASSPTGAGALSEQYF
>.|TRBV19|14|TRBJ1-5|few
TGTGCCAGTAGCAGGGACGGCTTGGGACAGCCCCAGCATTTT
CASSRDGLGQPQHF
>.|TRBV5-1|13|TRBJ2-1|.
TGCGCCAGCAGCCCTCAACCAACGTATGAGCAGTTCTTC
CASSPQPTYEQFF
>.|TRBV5-1|19|TRBJ2-7|.
TGCGCCAGCAGCTTGATAACGGGGACCCCTTCCTTAAGCTCCTACGAGCAGTACTTC
CASSLITGTPSLSSYEQYF
>.|TRBV6-1|15|TRBJ2-7|.
TGTGCCAGCAGTGAAAGGCTAGCACAGGCCTACGAGCAGTACTTC
CASSERLAQAYEQYF
>.|TRBV14|14|TRBJ1-1|.
TGTGCCAGCAGCCAAGATTACCGGGGCACTGAAGCTTTCTTT
CASSQDYRGTEAFF
>.|TRBV19|15|TRBJ2-3|.
TGTGCCAGTAGAGGGACACTGCCTAGCACAGATACGCAGTATTTT
CASRGTLPSTDTQYF
>TRBD2|TRBV6-6|15|TRBJ2-7|.
TGTGCCAGCAGCCCAGGGACTAGCGGTTTATACGAGCAGTACTTC
CASSPGTSGLYEQYF
>.|TRBV5-1|16|TRBJ2-2|.
TGCGCCAGCAGCTTGGGGGCAGGCCGAAACACCGGGGAGCTGTTTTTT
CASSLGAGRNTGELFF
>.|TRBV9|16|TRBJ2-2|.
TGTGCCAGCAGCCGTTGGTTGCAAATGAACACCGGGGAGCTGTTTTTT
CASSRWLQMNTGELFF
>.|TRBV5-6|15|TRBJ2-3|.
TGTGCCAGCAGCGCTACCGGGGGTCTTGCAGATACGCAGTATTTT
CASSATGGLADTQYF
>.|TRBV6-1|11|TRBJ1-5|.
TGTGCCAGCCAGAGGGGGCAGCCCCAGCATTTT
CASQRGQPQHF
>TRBD1|TRBV11-2|13|TRBJ1-3|.
TGTGCCAGCAGCTTGGACAGGAGAAACACCATATATTTT
CASSLDRRNTIYF
>TRBD1|TRBV6-5|15|TRBJ1-2|.
TGTGCCAGCAGTTACTCGGGACAGGCAAATTTAGGCTACACCTTC
CASSYSGQANLGYTF